This T cell receptor (beta chain) was sequenced in a study of yellow fever vaccine responses in identical twins. Regarding the study as a whole: Twins reportedly mounted vaccine T cell responses that seemed partly convergent, partly personalized.

Trimming pared 1 base from V and 0 bases from J, leaving 16 bases between. Per germline, CDR1 SQVTM and CDR2 ANQGSEA. This CDR3 spans 16 amino acids. Notes on this clonotype: As yet, its antigen is unknown.

TCRdb fed the RT-PCR reads into MiXCR, producing one record per CDR3 protein. The table lists about 16,000 distinct CDR3 sequences, around 83% of them singletons, with about 1.7% in the top ten. The chain has TRBV29-1 and TRBJ2-7; D gene uncertain. The TCR originated in a woman aged 18-29 years who received the yellow fever vaccine. Sequences were derived from T cells from blood (PBMCs), unsorted or a sorted subset (not recorded which), sampled before or after yellow fever vaccination (not recorded which). The CDR3 loop is CSVEVSPGSSSYEQYF. In DNA, the CDR3 is TGCAGCGTTGAAGTTTCCCCCGGGTCGAGCTCCTACGAGCAGTACTTC.